This T cell receptor (beta chain) was identified in a study of CD8+ T cells in alopecia areata. Sample treatment: oral pan-JAK inhibitor, 5-10 mg twice daily. J was trimmed by 0 bases and V by 7 bases; bases with no gene match: 7. The CDR3 totals 15 residues. The germline CDR1 and CDR2 sequences are SEHNR and FQNEAQ (reference sequence). Broader study findings: Under tofacitinib, numerous expanded lesional clonotypes remained detectable in scalp and blood.

As concerns this clone: The antigen remains undetermined.

RNA extraction and reverse transcription yielded cDNA as sequencing template. Repertoires were generated with immunoSEQ multiplex PCR, while TCRdb's copy carries only in-frame clones and drops some. The sample lists about 200,000 clones; 58% were seen once. The J gene is TRBJ1-1, the V gene TRBV7-9; TRBD1 matches at 8 bases. This TCR derives from a human donor with alopecia areata. The material sequenced was CD4+ T cells sorted from blood, taken at week 24, from a patient treated with tofacitinib. CDR3 residues: CASTLTGAMNTEAFF. DNA for the CDR3: TGTGCCAGCACCCTGACAGGGGCCATGAACACTGAAGCTTTCTTT.